These 4 T cell receptor beta chains were sequenced from one sample in a study of blood T cell repertoires in COVID-19. TCRdb keeps only in-frame clones here, not all; method: immunoSEQ multiplex PCR. The sample lists 150,000 to 200,000 clones; about 87% were seen once. The sequenced material came from peripheral blood. All receptors derive from a young man with active or convalescent COVID-19.

The chain combines TRBV12-3 or TRBV12-4 with TRBJ2-3, with 8 nucleotides matching TRBD1. The CDR3 totals 12 residues. V lost 6 bases and J lost 11; bases outside the gene matches: 7. The CDR3 reads CASSPGGEGQYF. DNA of the CDR3: TGTGCCAGCAGCCCAGGGGGCGAAGGGCAGTATTTT.

The V and J genes are TRBV21-1 and TRBJ2-7; the tabulated D call, TRBD1, remains unverified against the DNA. TRBV21-1 is a recognized pseudogene. CDR3 length equals 14 residues. Here the CDR3 DNA reads TGTGCCAGCACCGAACCCGGGACAGGCCACGAGCAGTACGTC. Translated: CASTEPGTGHEQYV.

This chain links TRBV5-4 with TRBJ2-1; 7 bases align to TRBD2. This CDR3 spans 18 amino acids. CDR1 SGHNT and CDR2 YYREEE come from the germline V gene (reference sequence). V gave up 4 bases and J gave up 0 bases; unmatched junction bases: 13. CDR3 DNA: TGTGCCAGCAGCCTATCTGGGCGCGGGGGAAGCTCCTACAATGAGCAGTTCTTC. Translating gives CASSLSGRGGSSYNEQFF.

The V call is TRBV7-9, the J call TRBJ1-4; 7 bases map to TRBD1. CDR3 size: 17 residues. V trimming: 5 bases; J trimming: 5 bases; junction bases outside the gene matches: 14. Germline V gene data show CDR1 as SEHNR and CDR2 as FQNEAQ (reference sequence). The CDR3: CASSHPVRGQLNEKLFF. The CDR3 coding sequence is TGTGCCAGCAGCCACCCCGTGCGGGGACAGTTAAATGAAAAACTGTTTTTT.